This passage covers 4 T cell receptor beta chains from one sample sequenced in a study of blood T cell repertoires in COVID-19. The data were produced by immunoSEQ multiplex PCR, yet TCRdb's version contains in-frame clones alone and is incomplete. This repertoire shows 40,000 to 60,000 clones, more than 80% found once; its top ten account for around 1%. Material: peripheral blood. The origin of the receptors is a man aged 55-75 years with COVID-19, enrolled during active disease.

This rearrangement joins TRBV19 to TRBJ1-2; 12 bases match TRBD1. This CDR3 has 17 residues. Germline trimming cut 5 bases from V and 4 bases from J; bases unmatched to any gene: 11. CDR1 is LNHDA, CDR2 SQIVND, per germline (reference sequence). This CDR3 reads CASSQDAGTGGSYGYTF. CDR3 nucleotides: TGTGCCAGTAGTCAAGATGCTGGGACAGGGGGCAGCTATGGCTACACCTTC.

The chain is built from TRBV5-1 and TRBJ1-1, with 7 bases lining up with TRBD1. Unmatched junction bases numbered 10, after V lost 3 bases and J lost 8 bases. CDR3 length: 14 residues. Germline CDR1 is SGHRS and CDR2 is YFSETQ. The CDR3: CASSWNLGTEEAFF. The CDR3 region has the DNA TGCGCCAGCAGCTGGAACCTCGGGACAGAAGAAGCTTTCTTT.

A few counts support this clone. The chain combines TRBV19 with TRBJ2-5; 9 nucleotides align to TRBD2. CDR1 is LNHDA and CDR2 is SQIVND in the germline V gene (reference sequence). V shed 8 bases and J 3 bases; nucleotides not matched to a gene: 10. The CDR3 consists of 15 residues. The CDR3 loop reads CASGGLGGREETQYF. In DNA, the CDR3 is TGTGCCAGTGGAGGTCTGGGCGGGAGGGAAGAGACCCAGTACTTC.

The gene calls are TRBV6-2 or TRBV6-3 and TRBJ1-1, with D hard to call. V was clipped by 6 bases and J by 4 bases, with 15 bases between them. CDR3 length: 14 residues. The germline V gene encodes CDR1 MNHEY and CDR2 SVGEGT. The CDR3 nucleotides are TGTGCCAGCAGCCCCCTCCGGAGAGGCACTGAAGCTTTCTTT. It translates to CASSPLRRGTEAFF.